This TCR beta chain was documented in a study of memory CD4+ T cells and cytomegalovirus serostatus. Broader study findings: CD4+ memory repertoires contained about 40% of the roughly 150 reported CMV TCRbeta sequences. Repertoires predicted CMV serostatus with median bootstrapped AUC of about 0.96.

Profiled with immunoSEQ multiplex PCR; TCRdb holds only in-frame clones, not every one. This sample has around 49,000 clones, with about 78% found just once. The sort gate was single viable CD3+CD4+CD8-CD45RO+ cells for memory CD4+ T cells. The V gene end was trimmed by 4 bases and the J gene end by 8 bases; junction bases not matched to a gene: 5. Germline CDR1 SGHNT, CDR2 YYREEE (reference sequence). This CDR3 is built from 13 residues. Worth noting for this clone: What it recognizes is unknown.

The sequence came from an adult in good health and CMV-seronegative. Input material: memory CD4+ T cells from blood. The chain is built from TRBV5-4 and TRBJ2-1, with 8 bases fitting TRBD1. In nucleotides, the CDR3 is TGTGCCAGCAGCCCCGACAGGGGTCATGAGCAGTTCTTC. It translates to CASSPDRGHEQFF.